This TCR beta chain was sequenced for a study of TIL therapy for anti-PD-1-resistant metastatic lung cancer. Whole-study results and caveats: Patients were highly selected, enriched for treatment-naive, never-smoker and oncogene-addicted cases.

V trimming: 5 bases; J trimming: 5 bases; junction bases outside the gene matches: 7. CDR1 SGHAT and CDR2 FQNNGV come from the germline V gene. The CDR3 covers 17 residues. This was the immunoSEQ v3 assay. Libraries were sequenced to approximately 2 million read pairs (survey) or about 5-6 million (deep). Sequencing was performed with immunoSEQ multiplex PCR; in TCRdb, only in-frame clones are kept and a portion is missing. The sample consists of about 32,000 clones, 60% to 80% of them appearing once. To note about this clone: Its matching antigen is unknown.

Time point meaning: pre-treatment sample, taken before nivolumab and TIL therapy. The rearrangement links TRBV11-2 to TRBJ2-2, with 14 nucleotides matching TRBD2. The sequencing used blood, collected at baseline. The origin of this receptor is a woman aged 30-79 years with non-small cell lung cancer. The CDR3 DNA sequence: TGTGCCAGCAGCCCGGGACTAGCGGGAGTGAAGACCGGGGAGCTGTTTTTT. It is translated as CASSPGLAGVKTGELFF.